This is a list of T cell receptor beta chains from one sample in a study of human T cells and chemical hapten exposure. TCRdb reprocessed the RACE reads with MiXCR, giving one entry per CDR3 protein. The sample carries around 150,000 distinct CDR3 sequences, about 27% recorded once. The specimen was whole blood, collected in connection with sensitization to the hapten diphenylcyclopropenone (DPC). All receptors come from a woman under 30 with alopecia areata. Some clones in this sample may be carry-over from other donors' samples. The conserved cysteine and the conserved F or W are not part of the CDR3 here. Each record gives: J gene, V gene, CDR3 protein.

J gene: TRBJ1-6; V gene: TRBV9; CDR3 protein: ASSLGIQGGSPLH
J gene: TRBJ1-1; V gene: TRBV29-1; CDR3 protein: SGVGINTEAF
J gene: TRBJ2-2; V gene: TRBV10-3; CDR3 protein: AISGGPNTGELF
J gene: TRBJ2-7; V gene: TRBV2; CDR3 protein: ASAKGVPHEQY
J gene: TRBJ2-7; V gene: TRBV21-1; CDR3 protein: AKSSGLAPYEQY
J gene: TRBJ2-3; V gene: TRBV7-2; CDR3 protein: ASTRQDTQY
J gene: TRBJ1-6; V gene: TRBV18; CDR3 protein: ASSPEGRNSPLH
J gene: TRBJ1-2; V gene: TRBV7-9; CDR3 protein: ASSPGQRYGYT
J gene: TRBJ2-5; V gene: TRBV12-3/TRBV12-4; CDR3 protein: ASSFGGVQETQY
J gene: TRBJ2-1; V gene: TRBV18; CDR3 protein: ASSFQREGREQF
J gene: TRBJ2-7; V gene: TRBV3-1; CDR3 protein: ASSQAGELYEQY
J gene: TRBJ2-1; V gene: TRBV28; CDR3 protein: ASTTPTEQF
J gene: TRBJ2-1; V gene: TRBV6-2/TRBV6-3; CDR3 protein: ASSPSGLGRGEQF
J gene: TRBJ1-1; V gene: TRBV20-1; CDR3 protein: SAETGGNTEAF
J gene: TRBJ2-3; V gene: TRBV6-2/TRBV6-3; CDR3 protein: ASSGQGASDTQY
J gene: TRBJ2-1; V gene: TRBV7-2; CDR3 protein: ASSPGGGGSGEQF
J gene: TRBJ1-6; V gene: TRBV7-9; CDR3 protein: ASSLVWGQDRSPLH
J gene: TRBJ2-3; V gene: TRBV29-1; CDR3 protein: SVESEGDRAY
J gene: TRBJ2-5; V gene: TRBV24-1; CDR3 protein: ATSDSRRARETQY
J gene: TRBJ2-5; V gene: TRBV11-2; CDR3 protein: ASSFGSRETQY
J gene: TRBJ1-3; V gene: TRBV7-3; CDR3 protein: ASSWSGQGSGNTIY
J gene: TRBJ2-7; V gene: TRBV7-6; CDR3 protein: ASSLDSRQGADYEQY
J gene: TRBJ2-5; V gene: TRBV6-6; CDR3 protein: ASSYGTSGRETQY
J gene: TRBJ1-1; V gene: TRBV7-9; CDR3 protein: ASSLGQGVQGWGTEAF
J gene: TRBJ2-7; V gene: TRBV5-1; CDR3 protein: ASSLSFYEQY
J gene: TRBJ1-6; V gene: TRBV20-1; CDR3 protein: SAQINPGQGRSYNSPLH
J gene: TRBJ2-2; V gene: TRBV29-1; CDR3 protein: SVPGRTNTGELF
J gene: TRBJ2-2; V gene: TRBV20-1; CDR3 protein: SARPRPREIGELF